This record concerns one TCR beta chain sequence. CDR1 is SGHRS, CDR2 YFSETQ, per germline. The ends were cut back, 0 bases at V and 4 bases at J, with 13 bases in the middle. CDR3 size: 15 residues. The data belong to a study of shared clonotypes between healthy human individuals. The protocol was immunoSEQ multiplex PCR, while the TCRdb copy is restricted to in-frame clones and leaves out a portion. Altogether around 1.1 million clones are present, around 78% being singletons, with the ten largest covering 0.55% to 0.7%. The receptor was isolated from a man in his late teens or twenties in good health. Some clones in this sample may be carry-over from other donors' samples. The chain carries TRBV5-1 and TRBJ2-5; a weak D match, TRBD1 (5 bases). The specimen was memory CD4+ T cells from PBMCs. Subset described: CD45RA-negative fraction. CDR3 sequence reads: CASSLESAGSETQYF. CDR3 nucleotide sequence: TGCGCCAGCAGCTTGGAAAGTGCAGGGTCAGAGACCCAGTACTTC. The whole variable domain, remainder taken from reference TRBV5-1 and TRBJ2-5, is KAGVTQTPRYLIKTRGQQVTLSCSPISGHRSVSWYQQTPGQGLQFLFEYFSETQRNKGNFPGRFSGRQFSNSRSEMNVSTLELGDSALYLCASSLESAGSETQYFGPGTRLLVL.